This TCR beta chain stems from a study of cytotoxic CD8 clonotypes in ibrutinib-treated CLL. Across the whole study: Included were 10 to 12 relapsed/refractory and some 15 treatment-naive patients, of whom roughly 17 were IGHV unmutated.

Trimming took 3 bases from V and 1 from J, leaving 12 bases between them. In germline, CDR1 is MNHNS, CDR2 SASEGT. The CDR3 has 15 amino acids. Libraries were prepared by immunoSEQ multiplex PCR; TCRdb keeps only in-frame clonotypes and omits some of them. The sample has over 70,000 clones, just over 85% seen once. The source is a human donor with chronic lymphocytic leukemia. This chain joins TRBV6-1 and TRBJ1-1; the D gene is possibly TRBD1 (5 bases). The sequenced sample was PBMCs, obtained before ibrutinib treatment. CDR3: CASSDRGARNTEAFF. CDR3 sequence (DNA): TGTGCCAGCAGTGATCGAGGGGCGAGGAACACTGAAGCTTTCTTT.